This TCR beta chain came from a study of blood T cell repertoires in COVID-19. Overall study: Sites in the United States, Italy and Spain provided acute and convalescent COVID-19 samples. T cells, B-cell-depleted T cells, or PBMCs provided the cDNA or gDNA that served as material.

Original handling: Amplification with reference gene primers provided the estimates of nucleated cell counts. The table came from immunoSEQ multiplex PCR; TCRdb's copy has only in-frame clones and leaves some out. V and J calls and clone size follow that table, whereas D and trimming were derived from the DNA. The sample yields around 170,000 clones, roughly nine tenths seen once. V was cut by 4 bases and J by 7 bases, with 16 bases left in between. Per germline, CDR1 SGHAT and CDR2 FQNNGV. The CDR3 length is 14 residues. The receptor's source is a man aged 60-69 years with acute or convalescent COVID-19. This chain joins TRBV11-2 and TRBJ2-5; D is possibly TRBD1 (5 bases). The source material was peripheral blood. CDR3 sequence: CASSSPWGPRTQYF. CDR3 coding DNA: TGTGCCAGCAGCTCCCCTTGGGGCCCCCGGACCCAGTACTTC.